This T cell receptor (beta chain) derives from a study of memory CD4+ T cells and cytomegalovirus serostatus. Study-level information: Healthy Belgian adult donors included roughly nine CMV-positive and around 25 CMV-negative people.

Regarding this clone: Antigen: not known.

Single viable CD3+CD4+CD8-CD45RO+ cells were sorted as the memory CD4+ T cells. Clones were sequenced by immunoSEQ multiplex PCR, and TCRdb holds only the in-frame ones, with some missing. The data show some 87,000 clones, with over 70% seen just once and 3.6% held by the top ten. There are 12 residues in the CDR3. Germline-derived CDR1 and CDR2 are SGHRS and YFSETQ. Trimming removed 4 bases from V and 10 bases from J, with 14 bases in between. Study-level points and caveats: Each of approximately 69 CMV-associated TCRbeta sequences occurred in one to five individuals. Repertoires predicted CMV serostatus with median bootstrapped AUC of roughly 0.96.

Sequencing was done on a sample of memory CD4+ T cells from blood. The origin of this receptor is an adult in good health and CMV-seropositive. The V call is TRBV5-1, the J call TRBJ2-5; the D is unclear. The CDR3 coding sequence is TGCGCCAGCAGCGCCAATGGTGATGGCCAGTACTTC. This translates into CASSANGDGQYF.